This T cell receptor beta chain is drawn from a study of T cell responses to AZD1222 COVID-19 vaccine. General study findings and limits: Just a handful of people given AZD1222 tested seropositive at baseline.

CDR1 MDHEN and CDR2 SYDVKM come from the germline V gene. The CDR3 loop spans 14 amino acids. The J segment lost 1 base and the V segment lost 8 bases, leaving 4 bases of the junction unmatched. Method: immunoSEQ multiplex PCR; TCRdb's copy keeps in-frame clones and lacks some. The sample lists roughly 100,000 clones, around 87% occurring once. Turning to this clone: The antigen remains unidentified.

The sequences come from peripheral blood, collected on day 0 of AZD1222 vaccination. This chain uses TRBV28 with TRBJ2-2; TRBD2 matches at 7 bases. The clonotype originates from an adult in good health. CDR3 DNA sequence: TGTGCCAGCCGAAGCGGGGAGAACACCGGGGAGCTGTTTTTT. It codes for CASRSGENTGELFF.